This T cell receptor (beta chain) is from a study of blood T cells in healthy people across ages. Findings and caveats of the study: More naive CD4+ cells and higher diversity were found in long-lived than in aged donors.

J gave up 7 bases and V 0 bases, and 5 bases lay outside the gene matches. The CDR3 runs 16 residues. Germline CDR1 MNHGY, CDR2 SAAAGT. Comment on this clonotype: What it recognizes is unknown.

Using a J-beta primer mix together with a sample-barcoded 5' primer, a second PCR was run for roughly 6 to 12 cycles. A template-switch adaptor containing 12 random nucleotides labeled each cDNA molecule. TCRdb processed the 5' RACE reads anew with MiXCR; each CDR3 protein has one entry. Among over a million distinct CDR3 sequences listed, less than 50% were seen once. This clonotype was obtained from a woman in her sixties or seventies in good health. The material sequenced was blood. The chain uses TRBV6-8 and TRBJ2-1; 11 bases agree with TRBD2. CDR3 bases: TGTGCCAGCAGTTACTCGGCTAGCGGGAGGATAAATGAGCAGTTCTTC. Amino acids: CASSYSASGRINEQFF.